The clone carrying this T cell receptor beta chain is medium-sized by share. TCRdb re-called clones from the PCR reads using MiXCR. In the table there are around 52,000 clones, more than 25% of which are singletons. The sample comes from a study of metastatic and nonmetastatic thyroid tumors. Not a single patient had been given any form of treatment at any point before undergoing thyroid surgery. Germline lookup yields CDR1 MNHNS and CDR2 SASEGT. Between the trimmed V and J ends, which lost 5 bases and 1 base, there was a span of 15 bases. This CDR3 has 16 residues. V and J are TRBV6-1 and TRBJ2-1; D is uncertain. The clonotype comes from a female donor with papillary thyroid cancer or a benign thyroid nodule (not recorded which). Some clones in this sample may be carry-over from other donors' samples. Sequenced: blood. The CDR3, as DNA: TGTGCCAGCAGTCCCGCCCCGCCAGGATCCTACAATGAGCAGTTCTTC. Translating gives CASSPAPPGSYNEQFF.